This is a list of T cell receptor beta chains from one sample in a study of beta chain features in type 1 diabetes. Sequenced by immunoSEQ multiplex PCR; TCRdb stores in-frame clones only, minus some. The table records more than 100,000 clones, approximately 30% of them present only once. The material sequenced was central memory CD4+ T cells from blood. All receptors come from a young woman with type 1 diabetes. Each CDR3 is given with its conserved first and last residue. D genes are given only for firm matches. Not every row has a clone size; where given, it reads once, few, many or a size class.

TRBV2	.	.	TRBJ2-3	TGTGCCAGCAGCTTACAGGGCTCCGATACGCAGTATTTT	CASSLQGSDTQYF
TRBV7-9	.	.	TRBJ1-4	TGTGCCAGCAGCCCGGGCCAGGGTGCAACTAATGAAAAACTGTTTTTT	CASSPGQGATNEKLFF
TRBV19	.	.	TRBJ2-7	TGTGCCAGTAGTCGTCAACAGAGCTCCTACGAGCAGTACTTC	CASSRQQSSYEQYF
TRBV4-3	TRBD2	many	TRBJ2-1	TGCGCCAGCAGTCCTACTAGCGGGGACCAGTTCTTC	CASSPTSGDQFF
TRBV4-3	TRBD1	.	TRBJ1-1	TGCGCCAGCAGCCAAGACAGGGGGCCATTGACTGAAGCTTTCTTT	CASSQDRGPLTEAFF
TRBV28	TRBD2	.	TRBJ2-3	TGTGCCAGCGGGGCTAGCGGAGGCTTCACAGATACGCAGTATTTT	CASGASGGFTDTQYF
TRBV10-3	TRBD1	once	TRBJ1-5	TGTGCCATCGCGGACAGGGGCGATCAGCCCCAGCATTTT	CAIADRGDQPQHF
TRBV19	TRBD1	.	TRBJ1-2	TGTGCCAGTCGGGACAGGGGGGAAGGTGGCTACACCTTC	CASRDRGEGGYTF
TRBV5-1	.	few	TRBJ1-3	TGCGCCAGCGGGCGGGACGGCAGCTCTGGAAACACCATATATTTT	CASGRDGSSGNTIYF
TRBV18	.	.	TRBJ1-2	TGTGCCAGCTCACCGCAGGGTGCTCGAAACTATGGCTACACCTTC	CASSPQGARNYGYTF
TRBV4-2	TRBD1	few	TRBJ2-7	TGTGCCAGCAGCCAAGAGGACAGGCACTACGAGCAGTACTTC	CASSQEDRHYEQYF
TRBV25-1	.	.	TRBJ2-2	TGTGCCAGCGGACACCACAGGGAAGGAACCGGGGAGCTGTTTTTT	CASGHHREGTGELFF
TRBV5-4	TRBD2	.	TRBJ2-1	TGTGCCAGCAGCCCTGGGACTAGCCGTTCCTACAATGAGCAGTTCTTC	CASSPGTSRSYNEQFF
TRBV5-1	.	.	TRBJ2-5	TGCGCCAGCAGCTTGGGACTAAGTGGCGAGACCCAGTACTTC	CASSLGLSGETQYF
TRBV6-6	.	.	TRBJ2-1	TGTGCCAGCAGAGCGGAGAGTGAGCAGTTCTTC	CASRAESEQFF
TRBV7-2	.	.	TRBJ1-5	TGTGCCAGCAGCTTACGACAGGCCTCCTATAGCAATCAGCCCCAGCATTTT	CASSLRQASYSNQPQHF
TRBV30	.	.	TRBJ2-6	TGTGCCTGGAGTTTCCTCTCTGGGGCCAACGTCCTGACTTTC	CAWSFLSGANVLTF
TRBV29-1	.	.	TRBJ1-5	TGCAGCGTTGGCACGGGGGGCGGTCAGCCCCAGCATTTT	CSVGTGGGQPQHF
TRBV28	.	.	TRBJ1-1	TGTGCCAGCAGTTTGAGGGACATTTCGGCTTTCTTT	CASSLRDISAFF
TRBV19	.	few	TRBJ2-1	TGTGCCAGTAGTATGGACTCCTCGGCGGGTAGCTCCTACAATGAGCAGTTCTTC	CASSMDSSAGSSYNEQFF
TRBV7-9	.	.	TRBJ1-4	TGTGCCAGCAGCCAAGCCGTACAGGGACGTAATGAAAAACTGTTTTTT	CASSQAVQGRNEKLFF
TRBV10-3	TRBD1	.	TRBJ1-2	TGTGCCATCGAGTCAGGGGGCGCGAATGGCTACACCTTC	CAIESGGANGYTF
TRBV2	.	few	TRBJ2-5	TGTGCCAGCACCGCGGACAGCGCCGAGACCCAGTACTTC	CASTADSAETQYF
TRBV2	.	.	TRBJ2-1	TGTGCCAGCAGTGTAGACAGGTACAATGAGCAGTTCTTC	CASSVDRYNEQFF
TRBV27	.	.	TRBJ2-7	TGTGCCAGCAGTTCCCCTCGGGGGAGCGCAATCGGCGAGCAGTACTTC	CASSSPRGSAIGEQYF
TRBV7-2	TRBD1	few	TRBJ2-7	TGTGCCAGCAGCCCTGGGGGACAGCTCTACGAGCAGTACTTC	CASSPGGQLYEQYF
TRBV27	TRBD2	few	TRBJ2-1	TGTGCCAGCAGTTACCTCGGACTAGCGGGAGCGTTAGGCAATGAGCAGTTCTTC	CASSYLGLAGALGNEQFF
TRBV28	.	few	TRBJ1-1	TGTGCCAGCAGTTACAGGGATACGATACGAGCTTTCTTT	CASSYRDTIRAFF
TRBV4-3	.	.	TRBJ2-5	TGCGCCAGCAGCTTGACACATCAAGAGACCCAGTACTTC	CASSLTHQETQYF
TRBV29-1	TRBD1	.	TRBJ1-2	TGCAGCGTTCCTGGGACAGGGGGCGGAACTAACTATGGCTACACCTTC	CSVPGTGGGTNYGYTF
TRBV5-1	.	few	TRBJ2-5	TGCGCCAGCAGCTTGGCCCCAGGAATCCAAGAGACCCAGTACTTC	CASSLAPGIQETQYF
TRBV5-6	.	few	TRBJ1-1	TGTGCCAGCAGTTCCACCCATGGGACACGCACGTTGTGGGCTTTCTTT	CASSSTHGTRTLWAFF
TRBV7-2	.	.	TRBJ1-2	TGTGCCAGCAGCTCAAGCGGGACGGATAACTATGGCTACACCTTC	CASSSSGTDNYGYTF
TRBV6-5	.	.	TRBJ1-5	TGTGCCAGCAGTTACTCGGGCGGGGAACCAAATCAGCCCCAGCATTTT	CASSYSGGEPNQPQHF
TRBV7-2	.	.	TRBJ2-1	TGTGCCAGCAGCTTAGGCCTGGGCAACTACAATGAGCAGTTCTTC	CASSLGLGNYNEQFF
TRBV5-4	.	few	TRBJ2-4	TGTGCCAGCAGCAGTCAGGGAATCCGAAACATTCAGTACTTC	CASSSQGIRNIQYF
TRBV9	.	.	TRBJ2-3	TGTGCCAGCAGCGTAGGTGGGGGCCTTACTACGCAGTATTTT	CASSVGGGLTTQYF
TRBV2	TRBD1	.	TRBJ1-5	TGTGCCAGCGGACAGGGCCCCGATCAGCCCCAGCATTTT	CASGQGPDQPQHF
TRBV30	.	few	TRBJ1-2	TGTGCCTGGAAATACGGCGGGAACTATGGCTACACCTTC	CAWKYGGNYGYTF
TRBV19	TRBD2	few	TRBJ2-4	TGTGCCAGTAGTATGGGGGGGGCCAAAAACATTCAGTACTTC	CASSMGGAKNIQYF
TRBV6-5	.	once	TRBJ2-7	TGTGCCAGCAGTTACCGTTACGAGCAGTACTTC	CASSYRYEQYF
TRBV6-6	.	few	TRBJ2-7	TGTGCCAGCAGACCCCAGGAAACCTACGAGCAGTACTTC	CASRPQETYEQYF
TRBV27	.	.	TRBJ2-7	TGTGCCAGCAGTCGAAAGGTGGAGAACTACGAGCAGTACTTC	CASSRKVENYEQYF
TRBV7-9	.	.	TRBJ1-2	TGTGCCAGCAGCACCACGACAGGCACCTTCTATGGCTACACCTTC	CASSTTTGTFYGYTF
TRBV4-1	.	.	TRBJ2-3	TGCGCCAGCAGCCAAGGGGGAACCGGGAGAAGAGATACGCAGTATTTT	CASSQGGTGRRDTQYF
TRBV10-2	TRBD1	.	TRBJ1-1	TGCGCCAGCAGTCCCCAGGGGGCTCGCACTGAAGCTTTCTTT	CASSPQGARTEAFF
TRBV18	.	few	TRBJ2-3	TGTGCCAGCTCACCACCGGGGACTAGCACAGATACGCAGTATTTT	CASSPPGTSTDTQYF
TRBV5-6	TRBD2	few	TRBJ2-5	TGTGCCAGCAGCTTGCCGACTAGCGTGGGGACCCAGTACTTC	CASSLPTSVGTQYF
TRBV28	TRBD1	few	TRBJ1-1	TGTGCCAGCAGTTCCCCGGGACAGGTTCCCACTGAAGCTTTCTTT	CASSSPGQVPTEAFF
TRBV11-2	.	.	TRBJ2-2	TGTGCCAGCAGCTATCGAACAGGGCCCACCGGGGAGCTGTTTTTT	CASSYRTGPTGELFF
TRBV6-1	.	few	TRBJ2-2	TGTGCCAGCAACGGGAACACCGGGGAGCTGTTTTTT	CASNGNTGELFF
TRBV7-2	TRBD1	few	TRBJ2-7	TGTGCCAGCAGCTTAGGGGGGACAGGGCGGTACGAGCAGTACTTC	CASSLGGTGRYEQYF
TRBV30	.	.	TRBJ1-4	TGTGCCTGGAGGAGGACTGACGCCTTGGAAAAACTGTTTTTT	CAWRRTDALEKLFF